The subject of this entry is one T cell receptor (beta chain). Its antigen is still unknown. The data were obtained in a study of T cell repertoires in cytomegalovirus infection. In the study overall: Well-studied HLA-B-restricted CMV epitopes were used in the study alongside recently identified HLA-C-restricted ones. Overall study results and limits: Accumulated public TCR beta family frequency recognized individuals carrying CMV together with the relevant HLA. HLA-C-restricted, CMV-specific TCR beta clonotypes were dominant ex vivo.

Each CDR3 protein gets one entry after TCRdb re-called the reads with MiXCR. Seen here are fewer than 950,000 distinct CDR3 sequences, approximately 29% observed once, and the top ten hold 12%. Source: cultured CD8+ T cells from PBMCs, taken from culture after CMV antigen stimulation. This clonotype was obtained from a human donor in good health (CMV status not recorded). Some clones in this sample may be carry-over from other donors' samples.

CDR3 in amino acids: CASSVEAAGFLETQYF. The CDR3 DNA sequence: TGTGCCAGCAGCGTAGAGGCAGCGGGGTTTTTAGAGACCCAGTACTTC. The chain joins TRBV9 to TRBJ2-5; TRBD2 matches 7 bases. V trimming: 0 bases; J trimming: 4 bases; junction bases outside the gene matches: 9. CDR1 and CDR2 (germline): SGDLS, YYNGEE. This CDR3 comprises 16 residues.